Presented here are 14 T cell receptor beta chains from one specimen sequenced in a study of molecular identifiers for immune sequencing clone quantification. TCRdb re-called the PCR reads through MiXCR, storing one row per CDR3 protein. The table has about 68,000 distinct CDR3 sequences, roughly 20% seen once. The material sequenced was naive CD8+ T cells from blood, with Jurkat cell RNA spiked in. Subset: FACS-sorted CD8+CD4-CCR7+CD45RA+ naive T cells. These receptors all come from a human donor in good health. Some libraries in this study had Jurkat cell RNA spiked in.

This clonotype has a count of ten or more. This chain connects TRBV20-1 to TRBJ2-7; D unclear. V gave up 3 bases and J gave up 0 bases, with 9 bases separating them. Germline loops: CDR1 DFQATT, CDR2 SNEGSKA (reference sequence). The CDR3 totals 13 residues. As DNA, the CDR3 is TGCAGTGCTAGGGACCCCCTCTCCTACGAGCAGTACTTC. Translating gives CSARDPLSYEQYF.

Turning to this clonotype: A much larger clone is a single base away; this may be a read error. The gene calls are TRBV15 and TRBJ2-1; unclear D gene. Germline values: CDR1 LNHNV, CDR2 YYDKDF (reference sequence). The CDR3 extends over 15 amino acids. The germline V and J ends were trimmed by 8 bases and 8 bases, with 22 bases remaining between them. The CDR3: CATLGIGSNRDEQFF. The CDR3 DNA reads TGTGCCACCTTGGGGATAGGGTCGAATCGGGATGAGCAGTTCTTC.

At least ten counts were recorded for this clonotype. CDR3 sequence: CASSFGSGRVVDTQYF. The CDR3 DNA sequence: TGTGCCAGCAGTTTTGGCAGCGGGAGAGTAGTAGATACGCAGTATTTT. The chain links TRBV27 to TRBJ2-3, with 8 bases matching TRBD2. This CDR3 is 16 amino acids long. Germline loops: CDR1 MNHEY, CDR2 SMNVEV (reference sequence). Losses at the gene ends were 3 bases for V and 5 bases for J; bases not matched to a gene: 10.

To note about this clonotype: Since a much larger clone is just one base distant, this may be a read error. This chain joins TRBV27 and TRBJ2-1; 9 bases agree with TRBD2. The V gene's germline CDR1 is MNHEY and CDR2 SMNVEV (reference sequence). The CDR3 is 14 residues long. J lost 7 bases, V lost 8 bases, and 9 bases had no gene match. The CDR3 DNA is TGTGCCAGCGACCCGGGACTAGCCTTAAATGAGCAGTTCTTC. As protein: CASDPGLALNEQFF.

With regard to this clonotype: The junction does not match germline at one end; this may be a read error. The chain employs TRBV29-1 and TRBJ1-1; D might be TRBD1 (6 bases). The CDR3 length is 16 residues. Germline V CDR1 and CDR2: SQVTM, ANQGSEA. CDR3 loop: CGVTGLTGGLSGGAFF. The CDR3 DNA is TGCGGCGTTACAGGGCTGACCGGGGGGCTTTCTGGGGGGGCTTTCTTT. Combining the CDR3 with reference TRBV29-1 and TRBJ1-1 gives the whole variable domain SAVISQKPSRDICQRGTSLTIQCQVDSQVTMMFWYRQQPGQSLTLIATANQGSEATYESGFVIDKFPISRPNLTFSTLTVSNMSPEDSSIYLCGVTGLTGGLSGGAFFGQGTRLTVV.

Note on this clonotype: A much larger clone differs from this one at a single base, so this may be a read error. The rearrangement links TRBV7-9 to TRBJ1-1; D gene ambiguous. With 1 base removed from V and 4 bases from J, the gap between germline ends came to 1 base. The CDR3 runs 11 residues. Per the germline V gene, CDR1 is SEHNR and CDR2 is FQNEAQ (reference sequence). CDR3 coding DNA: TGTGCCAGCAGCTTAGTCACTGAAGCTTTCTTT. Translated: CASSLVTEAFF.

In the case of this clonotype: A much larger clone lies one base from this, so it may be a read error. The chain is built from TRBV27 and TRBJ2-7; tentative D call: TRBD2 (6 bases). Trimming pared 5 bases from V and 0 bases from J, leaving 8 bases between. CDR1 is MNHEY and CDR2 is SMNVEV in the germline V gene (reference sequence). The CDR3 spans 13 residues. Here the CDR3 reads CASSAGGSYEQYF. The CDR3 DNA reads as TGTGCCAGCAGTGCCGGGGGCTCCTACGAGCAGTACTTC.

The CDR3 here is CASSLVESNEQFF. Here the CDR3 DNA reads TGTGCCAGCAGCTTGGTGGAGAGCAATGAGCAGTTCTTC. The chain uses TRBV5-4 and TRBJ2-1; D is unresolved. Trimming removed 0 bases at V and 6 bases at J, with 7 bases between. Germline CDR1 is SGHNT and CDR2 is YYREEE (reference sequence). The CDR3 spans 13 residues.

This clonotype has at least ten counts. The DNA of the CDR3 is TGCAGCGCCACCCCGGGGCCACGGGGCGAGCAGTACTTC. Protein: CSATPGPRGEQYF. The chain is built from TRBV29-1 and TRBJ2-7; the D gene could be TRBD1 or TRBD2 (5 bases each). The CDR3 has 13 residues. Germline V lookup: CDR1 SQVTM, CDR2 ANQGSEA. With 7 bases removed from V and 6 bases from J, the gap between germline ends came to 19 bases.

The chain combines TRBV5-1 with TRBJ2-1, with D perhaps matching TRBD1 (6 bases). Trimming took 0 bases from V and 4 from J, leaving 11 bases between them. The V gene's germline CDR1 is SGHRS and CDR2 YFSETQ. The CDR3 sequence is 15 residues long. This chain's CDR3 is CASSLAVGQYNEQFF. The CDR3 DNA reads TGCGCCAGCAGCTTGGCCGTAGGACAGTACAATGAGCAGTTCTTC.

In its sample, this clonotype was seen many times. The CDR3 here is CASSSRTSGDNEQFF. The CDR3, as DNA: TGTGCCAGCAGTTCACGGACTAGCGGGGACAATGAGCAGTTCTTC. The chain uses TRBV12-3 or TRBV12-4 and TRBJ2-1, with 12 nucleotides matching TRBD2. CDR3 length: 15 amino acids. V lost 4 bases to trimming and J lost 5 bases; unmatched junction nucleotides: 3.

With respect to this clonotype: A single base separates this from a much larger clone, so it may be a read error. This chain uses TRBV5-1 with TRBJ1-1, with D perhaps matching TRBD1 (6 bases). Germline V gene lookup returns CDR1 SGHRS and CDR2 YFSETQ. The CDR3 consists of 15 residues. CDR3 sequence: CASSPGQNSNTGAFF. In DNA form, the CDR3 reads TGCGCCAGCAGCCCAGGACAGAACTCGAACACTGGAGCTTTCTTT.

This clonotype was detected a few times. This chain links TRBV7-9 with TRBJ2-1, with 10 bases lining up with TRBD1. The germline V gene encodes CDR1 SEHNR and CDR2 FQNEAQ (reference sequence). J gave up 4 bases and V 3 bases, and 3 bases lay outside the gene matches. The CDR3 covers 15 residues. The DNA of the CDR3 is TGTGCCAGCAGCTTCGGACAGGGGGTTTACAATGAGCAGTTCTTC. Translated, it gives CASSFGQGVYNEQFF.

This clonotype has a single count. A single base separates this from a much larger clone, so it may be a read error. This chain links TRBV5-5 with TRBJ2-1; 7 bases agree with TRBD2. There are 15 residues in the CDR3. Germline CDR1 reads SGHKS; CDR2 reads YYEKEE (reference sequence). V dropped 3 bases and J dropped 4; count of bases not matched to a gene: 7. CDR3 amino acids: CASSSVSGTYNEQFF. Here the CDR3 DNA reads TGTGCCAGCAGCTCGGTAAGCGGGACGTACAATGAGCAGTTCTTC.